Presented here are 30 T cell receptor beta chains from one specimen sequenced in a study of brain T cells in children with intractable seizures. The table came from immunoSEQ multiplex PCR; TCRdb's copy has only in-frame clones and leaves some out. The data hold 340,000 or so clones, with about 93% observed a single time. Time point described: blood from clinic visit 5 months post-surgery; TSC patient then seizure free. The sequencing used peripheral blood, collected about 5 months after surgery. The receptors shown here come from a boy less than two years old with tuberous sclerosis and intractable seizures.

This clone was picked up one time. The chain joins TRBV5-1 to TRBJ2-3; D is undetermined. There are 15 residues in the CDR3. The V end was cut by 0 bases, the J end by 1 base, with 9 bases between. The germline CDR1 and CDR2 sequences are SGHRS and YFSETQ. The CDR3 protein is CASSLVLGRTDTQYF. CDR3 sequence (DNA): TGCGCCAGCAGCTTGGTTCTAGGCCGCACAGATACGCAGTATTTT.

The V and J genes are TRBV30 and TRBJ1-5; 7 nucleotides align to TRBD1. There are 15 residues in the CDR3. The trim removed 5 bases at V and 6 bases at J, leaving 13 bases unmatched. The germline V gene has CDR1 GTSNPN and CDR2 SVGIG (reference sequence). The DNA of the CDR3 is TGTGCCTGGGGGGAAATGGCAGGGGGGGCTCAGCCCCAGCATTTT. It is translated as CAWGEMAGGAQPQHF.

The CDR3 coding sequence is TGTGCCAGCAGGAGGACTAGCGGGAGGGCAAAGGGGACCGGGGAGCTGTTTTTT. This sequence encodes CASRRTSGRAKGTGELFF. This rearrangement joins TRBV2 to TRBJ2-2, with TRBD2 matching over 15 bases. The length of the CDR3 is 18 residues. Germline V gene data show CDR1 as SNHLY and CDR2 as FYNNEI. The V gene end was trimmed by 6 bases and the J gene end by 5 bases; junction bases not matched to a gene: 10.

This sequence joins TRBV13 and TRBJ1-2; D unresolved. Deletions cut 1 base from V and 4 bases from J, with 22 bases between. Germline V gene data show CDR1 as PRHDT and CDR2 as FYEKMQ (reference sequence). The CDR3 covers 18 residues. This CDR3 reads CASSLEGRISASPYGYTF. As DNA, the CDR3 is TGTGCCAGCAGCTTAGAGGGTCGAATTAGCGCCAGTCCCTATGGCTACACCTTC.

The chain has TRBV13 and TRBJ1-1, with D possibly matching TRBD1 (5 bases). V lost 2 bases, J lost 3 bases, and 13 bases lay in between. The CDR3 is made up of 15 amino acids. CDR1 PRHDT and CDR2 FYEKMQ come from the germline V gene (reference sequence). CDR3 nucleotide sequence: TGTGCCAGCAGCTTACCGTTGGGGGACTACACTGAAGCTTTCTTT. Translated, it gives CASSLPLGDYTEAFF.

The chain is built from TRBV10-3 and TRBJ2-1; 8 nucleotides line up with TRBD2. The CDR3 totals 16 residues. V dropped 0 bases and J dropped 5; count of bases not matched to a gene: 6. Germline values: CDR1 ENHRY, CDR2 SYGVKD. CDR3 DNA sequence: TGTGCCATCAGTGAGTCCTTGGCGGGAGGCAACAATGAGCAGTTCTTC. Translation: CAISESLAGGNNEQFF.

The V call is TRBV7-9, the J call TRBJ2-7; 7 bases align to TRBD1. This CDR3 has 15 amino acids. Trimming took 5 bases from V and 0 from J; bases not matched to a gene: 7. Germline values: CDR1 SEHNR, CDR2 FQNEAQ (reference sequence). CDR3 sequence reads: CASSGYRGPSYEQYF. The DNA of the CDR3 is TGTGCCAGCAGCGGGTACAGGGGTCCCTCCTACGAGCAGTACTTC. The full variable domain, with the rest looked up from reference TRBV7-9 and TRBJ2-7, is DTGVSQNPRHKITKRGQNVTFRCDPISEHNRLYWYRQTLGQGPEFLTYFQNEAQLEKSRLLSDRFSAERPKGSFSTLEIQRTEQGDSAMYLCASSGYRGPSYEQYFGPGTRLTVT.

Here the CDR3 DNA reads TGTGCCAGTAGTATTAGTGCGGCCTACAATGAGCAGTTCTTC. Protein product: CASSISAAYNEQFF. The rearrangement joins TRBV19 to TRBJ2-1, with unresolved D. The germline V gene encodes CDR1 LNHDA and CDR2 SQIVND (reference sequence). CDR3 length: 14 amino acids. V was trimmed by 3 bases and J by 2 bases, leaving 8 bases between them.

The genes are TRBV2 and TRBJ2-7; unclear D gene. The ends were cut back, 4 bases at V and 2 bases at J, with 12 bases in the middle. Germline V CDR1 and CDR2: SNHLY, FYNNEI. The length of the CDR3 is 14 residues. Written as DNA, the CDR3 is TGTGCCAGCAGTGGGTTGGGCGCAACCTACGAGCAGTACTTC. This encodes CASSGLGATYEQYF.

CDR3 sequence reads: CASSLGLLTDTQYF. The CDR3 DNA is TGTGCCAGCAGCTTGGGCCTTCTCACAGATACGCAGTATTTT. The V call is TRBV5-4, the J call TRBJ2-3; D not resolved. The CDR3 is made up of 14 amino acids. The germline V gene has CDR1 SGHNT and CDR2 YYREEE (reference sequence). V was shortened by 0 bases and J by 2 bases, with 7 bases between the two germline ends. The full variable domain, completed using reference TRBV5-4 and TRBJ2-3, is ETGVTQSPTHLIKTRGQQVTLRCSSQSGHNTVSWYQQALGQGPQFIFQYYREEENGRGNFPPRFSGLQFPNYSSELNVNALELDDSALYLCASSLGLLTDTQYFGPGTRLTVL.

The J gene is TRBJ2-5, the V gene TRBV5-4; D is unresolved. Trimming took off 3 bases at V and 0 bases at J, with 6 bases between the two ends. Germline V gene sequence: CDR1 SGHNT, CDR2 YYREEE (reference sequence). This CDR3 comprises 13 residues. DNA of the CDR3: TGTGCCAGCAGCTCCCAGTACCAAGAGACCCAGTACTTC. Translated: CASSSQYQETQYF.

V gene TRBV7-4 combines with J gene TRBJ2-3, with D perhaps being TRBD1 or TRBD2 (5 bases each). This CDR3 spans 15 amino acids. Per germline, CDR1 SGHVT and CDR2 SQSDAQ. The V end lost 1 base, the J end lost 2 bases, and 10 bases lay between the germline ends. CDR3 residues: CASSLVGDLTDTQYF. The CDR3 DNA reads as TGTGCCAGCAGCTTAGTGGGGGACCTCACAGATACGCAGTATTTT.

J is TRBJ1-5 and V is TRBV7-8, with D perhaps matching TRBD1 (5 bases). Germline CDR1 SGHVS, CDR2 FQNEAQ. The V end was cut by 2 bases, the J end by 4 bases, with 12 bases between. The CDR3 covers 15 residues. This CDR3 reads CASSLSYRSNQPQHF. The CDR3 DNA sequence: TGTGCCAGCAGCTTATCTTACAGGAGTAATCAGCCCCAGCATTTT.

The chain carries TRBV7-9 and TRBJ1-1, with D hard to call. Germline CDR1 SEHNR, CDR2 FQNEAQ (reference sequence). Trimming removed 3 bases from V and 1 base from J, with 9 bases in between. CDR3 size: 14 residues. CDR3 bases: TGTGCCAGCAGCTTTTCGTTGAAGAACACTGAAGCTTTCTTT. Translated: CASSFSLKNTEAFF.

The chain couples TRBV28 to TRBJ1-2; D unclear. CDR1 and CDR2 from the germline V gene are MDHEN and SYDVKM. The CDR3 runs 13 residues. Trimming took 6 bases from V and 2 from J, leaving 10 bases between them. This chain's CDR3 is CASRKTTNYGYTF. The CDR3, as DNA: TGTGCCAGCAGAAAAACAACGAACTATGGCTACACCTTC.

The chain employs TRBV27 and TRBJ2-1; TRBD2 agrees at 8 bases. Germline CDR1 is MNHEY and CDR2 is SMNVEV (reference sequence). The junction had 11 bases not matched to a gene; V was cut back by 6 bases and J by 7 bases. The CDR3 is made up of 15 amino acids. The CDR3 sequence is CASRLAGRSGNEQFF. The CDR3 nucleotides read TGTGCCAGCAGATTAGCGGGACGTTCCGGGAATGAGCAGTTCTTC.

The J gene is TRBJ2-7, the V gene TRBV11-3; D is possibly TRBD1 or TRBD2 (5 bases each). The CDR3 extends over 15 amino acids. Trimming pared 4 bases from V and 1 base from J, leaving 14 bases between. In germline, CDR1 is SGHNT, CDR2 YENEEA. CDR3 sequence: CASSSRQGRSYEQYF. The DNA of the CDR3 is TGTGCCAGCAGCTCCCGGCAGGGACGGTCCTACGAGCAGTACTTC.

In DNA, the CDR3 is TGTGCCTGGAGTCGGACTGGCTCCTACGAGCAGTACTTC. It yields the protein CAWSRTGSYEQYF. This sequence joins TRBV30 and TRBJ2-7, with D possibly TRBD2 on 5 matching bases. Germline CDR1 reads GTSNPN; CDR2 reads SVGIG (reference sequence). CDR3 length equals 13 residues. Trimming took off 2 bases at V and 0 bases at J, with 8 bases between the two ends.

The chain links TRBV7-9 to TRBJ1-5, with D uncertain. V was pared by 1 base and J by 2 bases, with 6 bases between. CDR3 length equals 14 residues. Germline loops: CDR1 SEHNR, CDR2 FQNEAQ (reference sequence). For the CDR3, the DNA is TGTGCCAGCAGCTTAGGAGGCGGCAATCAGCCCCAGCATTTT. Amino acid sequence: CASSLGGGNQPQHF.

The CDR3 region has the DNA TGTGCCAGCAGCGTAGCAGGACGCTATGGCTACACCTTC. This codes for CASSVAGRYGYTF. The chain recombines TRBV9 with TRBJ1-2; D is ambiguous. The germline V gene has CDR1 SGDLS and CDR2 YYNGEE. Trimming took 0 bases from V and 4 from J, leaving 7 bases between them. The CDR3 has 13 amino acids.

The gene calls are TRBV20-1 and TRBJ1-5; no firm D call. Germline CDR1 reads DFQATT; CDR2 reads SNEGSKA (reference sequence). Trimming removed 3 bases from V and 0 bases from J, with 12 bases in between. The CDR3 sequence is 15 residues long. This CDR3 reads CSASLGFNSNQPQHF. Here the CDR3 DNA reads TGCAGTGCTAGTTTGGGATTCAATAGCAATCAGCCCCAGCATTTT.

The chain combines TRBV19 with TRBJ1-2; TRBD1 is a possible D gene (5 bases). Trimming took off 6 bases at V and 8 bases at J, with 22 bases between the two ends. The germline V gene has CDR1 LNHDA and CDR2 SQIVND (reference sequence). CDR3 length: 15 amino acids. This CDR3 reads CASSTREGAGRGYTF. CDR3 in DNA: TGTGCCAGTAGCACCAGAGAAGGGGCAGGGAGAGGCTACACCTTC.

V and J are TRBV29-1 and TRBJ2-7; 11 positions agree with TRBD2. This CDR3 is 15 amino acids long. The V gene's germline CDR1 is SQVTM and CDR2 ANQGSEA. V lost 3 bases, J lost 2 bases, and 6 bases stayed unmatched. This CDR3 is CSVDVAGGYPYEQYF. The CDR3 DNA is TGCAGCGTTGATGTAGCGGGAGGGTATCCCTACGAGCAGTACTTC.

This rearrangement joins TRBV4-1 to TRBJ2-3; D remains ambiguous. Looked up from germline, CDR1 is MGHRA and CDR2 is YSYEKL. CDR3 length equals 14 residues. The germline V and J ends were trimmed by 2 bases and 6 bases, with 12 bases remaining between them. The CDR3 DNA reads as TGCGCCAGCAGCCAAAGGGAAGGTATGGATACGCAGTATTTT. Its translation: CASSQREGMDTQYF.

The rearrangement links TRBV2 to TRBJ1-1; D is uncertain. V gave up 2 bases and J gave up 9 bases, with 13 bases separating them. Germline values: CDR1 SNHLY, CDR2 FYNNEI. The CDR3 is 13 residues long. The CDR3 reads CASSESITRKAFF. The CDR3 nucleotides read TGTGCCAGCAGTGAAAGTATCACAAGAAAAGCTTTCTTT.

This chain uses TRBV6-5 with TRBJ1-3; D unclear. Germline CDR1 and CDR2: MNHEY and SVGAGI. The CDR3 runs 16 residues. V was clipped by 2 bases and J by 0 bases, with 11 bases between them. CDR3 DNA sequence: TGTGCCAGCAGTTACGCTTCGATCAGCTCTGGAAACACCATATATTTT. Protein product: CASSYASISSGNTIYF.

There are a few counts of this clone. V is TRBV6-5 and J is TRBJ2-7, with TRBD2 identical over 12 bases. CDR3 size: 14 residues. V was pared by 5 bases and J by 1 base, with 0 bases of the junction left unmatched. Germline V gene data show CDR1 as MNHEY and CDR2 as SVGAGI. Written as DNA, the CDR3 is TGTGCCAGCAGTCTAGCGGGAGGGTCCTACGAGCAGTACTTC. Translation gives CASSLAGGSYEQYF.

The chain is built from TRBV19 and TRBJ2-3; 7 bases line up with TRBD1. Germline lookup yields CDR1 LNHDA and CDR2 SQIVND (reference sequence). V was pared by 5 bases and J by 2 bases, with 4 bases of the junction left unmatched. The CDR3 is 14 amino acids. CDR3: CASSWDRNTDTQYF. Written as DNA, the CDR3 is TGTGCCAGTAGTTGGGACAGAAACACAGATACGCAGTATTTT. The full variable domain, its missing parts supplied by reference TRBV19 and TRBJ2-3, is DGGITQSPKYLFRKEGQNVTLSCEQNLNHDAMYWYRQDPGQGLRLIYYSQIVNDFQKGDIAEGYSVSREKKESFPLTVTSAQKNPTAFYLCASSWDRNTDTQYFGPGTRLTVL.

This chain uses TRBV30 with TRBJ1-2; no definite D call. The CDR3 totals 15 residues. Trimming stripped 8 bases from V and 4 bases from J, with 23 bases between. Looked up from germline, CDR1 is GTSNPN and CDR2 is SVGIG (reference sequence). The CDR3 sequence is CALTPQGLSAYGYTF. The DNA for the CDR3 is TGTGCCCTCACCCCACAAGGCCTCTCGGCCTATGGCTACACCTTC.

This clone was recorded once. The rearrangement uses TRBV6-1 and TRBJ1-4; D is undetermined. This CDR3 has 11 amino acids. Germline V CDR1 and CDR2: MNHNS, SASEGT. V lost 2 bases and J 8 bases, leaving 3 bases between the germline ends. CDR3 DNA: TGTGCCAGCAGTGAATGGGAAAAACTGTTTTTT. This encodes CASSEWEKLFF.